One and the same sample provided the 10 T cell receptor beta chains below, sequenced in a study of a mutant IDH1 vaccine in newly diagnosed glioma. Repertoires were generated with immunoSEQ multiplex PCR, while TCRdb's copy carries only in-frame clones and drops some. The sample yields around 65,000 clones, about four fifths seen once. Sample time point: week 47, end of study. Every vaccine dose comprised 300 ug of mutant IDH1 20-mer peptide plus topical imiquimod. Their cognate antigens are unknown. The sequencing used PBMCs, collected from a glioma patient whose treatment included an IDH1 peptide vaccine. These TCRs come from a man aged 30-40 years with glioma.

The gene calls are TRBV4-1 and TRBJ1-3, with D possibly being TRBD1 (6 bases). CDR3 length: 15 residues. V gave up 1 base and J gave up 4 bases, with 11 bases separating them. Germline V lookup: CDR1 MGHRA, CDR2 YSYEKL. The CDR3 region has the DNA TGCGCCAGCAGCCAAGCGGGGGGCGCGGGAAACACCATATATTTT. Its protein product is CASSQAGGAGNTIYF.

The V gene is TRBV5-1, the J gene TRBJ2-1; unclear D gene. V was pared by 4 bases and J by 5 bases, with 10 bases between. Germline-derived CDR1 and CDR2 are SGHRS and YFSETQ. The CDR3 consists of 13 residues. The chain's CDR3 is CASSRRVDNEQFF. For the CDR3, the DNA is TGCGCCAGCAGCCGCCGGGTAGACAATGAGCAGTTCTTC.

This clone was found once. The chain is built from TRBV5-1 and TRBJ2-3; possibly TRBD2 for D (6 bases). Trimming took 5 bases from V and 3 from J, leaving 16 bases between them. CDR3 length: 15 residues. Germline-derived CDR1 and CDR2 are SGHRS and YFSETQ. This CDR3 is CASSFLGGRTDTQYF. The CDR3 DNA is TGCGCCAGCAGTTTTTTAGGTGGGAGGACAGATACGCAGTATTTT.

The chain recombines TRBV27 with TRBJ1-1, with 7 bases lining up with TRBD1. V lost 5 bases and J lost 4; bases outside the gene matches: 10. Germline CDR1 is MNHEY and CDR2 is SMNVEV (reference sequence). The CDR3 totals 15 residues. The CDR3 region is CASSRDREIPTEAFF. The DNA for the CDR3 is TGTGCCAGCAGTCGGGACAGAGAAATACCCACTGAAGCTTTCTTT.

This chain links TRBV10-3 with TRBJ2-7; no firm D call. With 2 bases removed from V and 3 bases from J, the gap between germline ends came to 5 bases. The CDR3 consists of 12 residues. Germline assignment: CDR1 ENHRY and CDR2 SYGVKD. The CDR3 spells CAISELVYEQYF. CDR3 coding DNA: TGTGCCATCAGTGAGCTCGTCTACGAGCAGTACTTC.

V is TRBV14 and J is TRBJ2-5; 7 nucleotides line up with TRBD1. This CDR3 spans 15 amino acids. CDR1 and CDR2 (germline): SGHDN, FVKESK. Losses at the gene ends were 3 bases for V and 2 bases for J; bases not matched to a gene: 6. CDR3 amino acids: CASSQTQGQQETQYF. The CDR3 DNA sequence: TGTGCCAGCAGCCAGACACAGGGGCAACAAGAGACCCAGTACTTC.

This sequence joins TRBV5-5 and TRBJ2-7; TRBD1 agrees at 9 bases. Trimming removed 0 bases from V and 1 base from J; junction bases left unmatched: 8. The CDR3 extends over 17 amino acids. Germline V gene sequence: CDR1 SGHKS, CDR2 YYEKEE (reference sequence). The CDR3 reads CASSLAVGQGISYEQYF. The CDR3, as DNA: TGTGCCAGCAGCTTGGCCGTGGGACAGGGTATTTCCTACGAGCAGTACTTC.

The gene calls are TRBV19 and TRBJ2-3, with a possible D match to TRBD2 (6 bases). The CDR3 consists of 15 residues. The V end lost 3 bases, the J end lost 0 bases, and 10 bases lay between the germline ends. Germline loops: CDR1 LNHDA, CDR2 SQIVND (reference sequence). Written as DNA, the CDR3 is TGTGCCAGTAGTATCCGGACTAAAAGCACAGATACGCAGTATTTT. This sequence encodes CASSIRTKSTDTQYF.

The rearrangement uses TRBV6-6 and TRBJ1-2, with D unclear. V lost 6 bases and J lost 6, with 23 bases in between. Per germline, CDR1 MNHNY and CDR2 SVGAGI (reference sequence). The CDR3 totals 16 residues. This CDR3 is CASSVGLGSLVDGYTF. As DNA, the CDR3 is TGTGCCAGCAGCGTAGGGTTGGGCAGTCTGGTTGATGGCTACACCTTC.

V gene TRBV23-1 combines with J gene TRBJ1-2, with D unclear. TRBV23-1 is classed as an ORF, of uncertain function. This CDR3 comprises 15 residues. The V and J ends lost 6 bases and 1 base respectively, with 15 bases between them. CDR3 protein: CASRRPLDGNYGYTF. The CDR3 DNA reads TGCGCCAGCAGACGCCCTCTGGACGGTAACTATGGCTACACCTTC.